This entry lists 4 T cell receptor beta chains sequenced from one sample in a study of blood T cell repertoires in COVID-19. Data came from immunoSEQ multiplex PCR; TCRdb stores just in-frame clones and leaves some out. The profile shows tens of thousands of clones, 90% of them singletons. The sample taken for sequencing was peripheral blood. The receptors come from a man between 18 and 29 years old with COVID-19, enrolled during active disease.

This clone was observed a handful of times. The V and J genes are TRBV2 and TRBJ2-7; D is ambiguous. Germline CDR1 reads SNHLY; CDR2 reads FYNNEI. With 4 bases removed from V and 6 bases from J, the gap between germline ends came to 10 bases. The CDR3 extends over 12 amino acids. The CDR3: CASSATSVEQYF. The CDR3 DNA follows: TGTGCCAGCAGTGCGACCAGCGTCGAGCAGTACTTC.

The V gene is TRBV27, the J gene TRBJ2-7, with 8 bases that match TRBD1. This CDR3 is 17 amino acids long. The V segment lost 5 bases and the J segment 1 base; nucleotides outside the gene matches: 13. Germline CDR1 MNHEY, CDR2 SMNVEV (reference sequence). DNA for the CDR3: TGTGCCAGCAGTCTCCGGACCCCCGGGACAGGATCCTACGAGCAGTACTTC. This encodes CASSLRTPGTGSYEQYF.

The chain joins TRBV19 to TRBJ2-1; D not resolved. The CDR3 contains 15 residues. The V gene's germline CDR1 is LNHDA and CDR2 SQIVND (reference sequence). Trimming removed 5 bases from V and 0 bases from J, with 11 bases in between. The chain's CDR3 is CASSSLESSYNEQFF. The CDR3 nucleotides are TGTGCCAGTAGTTCTCTCGAGAGCTCCTACAATGAGCAGTTCTTC. The whole variable domain, filled in from reference TRBV19 and TRBJ2-1, reads DGGITQSPKYLFRKEGQNVTLSCEQNLNHDAMYWYRQDPGQGLRLIYYSQIVNDFQKGDIAEGYSVSREKKESFPLTVTSAQKNPTAFYLCASSSLESSYNEQFFGPGTRLTVL.

The gene calls are TRBV2 and TRBJ1-1; D is uncertain. The CDR3 has 12 residues. Germline loops: CDR1 SNHLY, CDR2 FYNNEI. V was clipped by 3 bases and J by 5 bases, with 7 bases between them. CDR3 sequence reads: CASSEHWTEAFF. The CDR3, as DNA: TGTGCCAGCAGTGAGCACTGGACTGAAGCTTTCTTT.